This T cell receptor (beta chain) comes out of a study of read filtering for tumor transcriptome and immune sequencing. Study details: Per sample, TCR-region reads ranged about 4 to 10.27 million by IR-seq, about 75 to 1273 by RNA-seq. General study results and limits: Approximately 80% of IR-seq clonotypes had one read, totaling around 4% of reads; RNA-seq: around 77% and 45%. Even smaller IR-seq throughput identified most shared clonotypes.

Germline V gene sequence: CDR1 SQVTM, CDR2 ANQGSEA. V gave up 7 bases and J gave up 3 bases; unmatched junction bases: 7. This CDR3 contains 13 residues. Molecular barcoded adaptors covering alpha/delta and beta/gamma chains were used on 400 to 450 ng RNA. TCRdb ran MiXCR on the reads and lists one entry per CDR3 protein. The repertoire includes approximately 59,000 distinct CDR3 sequences, 9% to 15% of them detected once, and more than 15% sits in the top ten. This clonotype was counted many times. Its antigen is still unknown. The sequence was collected from a donor aged 40 or over with multiple myeloma. The source material was a population of CD138-negative cells sorted from bone marrow. The V gene is TRBV29-1, the J gene TRBJ2-7; TRBD1 aligns across 9 bases. CDR3 loop: CSGMGQGIYEQYF. As DNA, the CDR3 is TGCAGCGGCATGGGACAGGGAATCTACGAGCAGTACTTC.